These T cell receptor beta chains were read from a single sample in a study of technical replicates of blood from four donors. Measured with immunoSEQ multiplex PCR; TCRdb has only the in-frame clones, and not every one. Of around 69,000 clones in the sample, just under 97% were seen once. The specimen was T cells isolated from PBMCs. The receptors derive from a human donor in good health. Each CDR3 is given with its conserved first and last residue. The D gene is left open where the match is weak. A row's size may be missing; if present it is once, few, many or a size class.

V	D	size	J	CDR3	DNA
TRBV27	NA	NA	TRBJ2-7	CATYSGIRGEQYF	TGTGCCACCTACAGCGGTATACGCGGTGAGCAGTACTTC
TRBV6-1	TRBD2	NA	TRBJ2-1	CASRSTSGMTSQFF	TGTGCCAGCAGATCAACCAGCGGGATGACATCGCAGTTCTTC
TRBV7-9	NA	NA	TRBJ1-2	CASSPPGGSYGYTF	TGTGCCAGCAGCCCCCCCGGGGGTTCATATGGCTACACCTTC
TRBV7-3	TRBD2	NA	TRBJ2-3	CASSLLNPTSGGEDTQYF	TGTGCCAGCAGCTTATTGAACCCGACTAGCGGGGGAGAAGATACGCAGTATTTT
TRBV11-2	NA	NA	TRBJ2-3	CASRLYTDTQYF	TGTGCCAGCCGGTTATACACAGATACGCAGTATTTT
TRBV27	NA	NA	TRBJ1-2	CASSPSPGQFYGYTF	TGTGCCAGCAGTCCCTCGCCGGGACAATTCTATGGCTACACCTTC
TRBV6-5	NA	NA	TRBJ2-7	CASSYETGSREQYF	TGTGCCAGCAGTTACGAAACAGGGTCTAGGGAGCAGTACTTC
TRBV18	TRBD2	NA	TRBJ2-3	CASSRTSGSGYTQYF	TGTGCCAGCTCACGGACTAGCGGGAGCGGATATACGCAGTATTTT
TRBV5-4	TRBD1	NA	TRBJ1-1	CASSSTGQGDTEAFF	TGTGCCAGCAGCTCAACCGGACAGGGGGACACTGAAGCTTTCTTT
TRBV6-1	TRBD1	NA	TRBJ1-5	CASSVRDRGNQPQHF	TGTGCCAGCAGTGTCCGAGACAGGGGTAATCAGCCCCAGCATTTT
TRBV30	TRBD2	once	TRBJ2-7	CAWARLAGGVYEQYF	TGTGCCTGGGCCCGACTAGCGGGGGGGGTCTACGAGCAGTACTTC
TRBV30	TRBD1	NA	TRBJ1-5	CAWSHRGGQPQHF	TGTGCCTGGAGTCACAGGGGAGGTCAGCCCCAGCATTTT
TRBV6-5	TRBD1	NA	TRBJ2-3	CASSYSGQGMNTQYF	TGTGCCAGCAGTTACTCGGGACAGGGCATGAATACGCAGTATTTT
TRBV7-6	TRBD2	NA	TRBJ2-5	CASSRTGTRGEETQYF	TGTGCCAGCAGCCGAACCGGGACTAGGGGGGAAGAGACCCAGTACTTC
TRBV6-6	TRBD1	NA	TRBJ2-4	CASSSLRQGVNIQYF	TGTGCCAGCAGTTCTCTAAGACAGGGTGTAAACATTCAGTACTTC
TRBV10-2	NA	NA	TRBJ2-7	CASTGVNEQYF	TGCGCCAGCACGGGTGTCAACGAGCAGTACTTC
TRBV4-1	NA	NA	TRBJ1-4	CASSQVGESVPANEKLFF	TGCGCCAGCAGCCAAGTAGGGGAAAGTGTTCCGGCTAATGAAAAACTGTTTTTT
TRBV11-2	NA	NA	TRBJ2-3	CASSLGGNRPTDTQYF	TGTGCCAGCAGCTTAGGAGGTAACAGGCCCACAGATACGCAGTATTTT
TRBV5-5	TRBD1	NA	TRBJ1-5	CASSLNGQGRGQPQHF	TGTGCCAGCAGCTTAAACGGACAGGGGAGAGGTCAGCCCCAGCATTTT
TRBV4-2	NA	once	TRBJ2-2	CASSQDRARTDGELFF	TGTGCCAGCAGCCAAGATCGGGCGAGGACTGACGGGGAGCTGTTTTTT
TRBV15	TRBD1	NA	TRBJ2-7	CATSREGQGYEQYF	TGTGCCACCAGCAGAGAGGGACAGGGGTACGAGCAGTACTTC
TRBV9	NA	NA	TRBJ2-7	CASSGKDTSYEQYF	TGTGCCAGCAGCGGGAAGGACACCTCCTATGAGCAGTACTTC
TRBV27	NA	NA	TRBJ1-5	CASSPLEVSQPQHF	TGTGCCAGCAGTCCGCTTGAGGTATCTCAGCCCCAGCATTTT
TRBV2	NA	NA	TRBJ1-5	CASRGGVGSNQPQHF	TGTGCCAGCAGGGGGGGGGTAGGGAGCAATCAGCCCCAGCATTTT
TRBV6-5	TRBD1	NA	TRBJ2-1	CASNSGRGRDEQFF	TGTGCCAGCAATTCAGGTAGGGGGCGAGATGAGCAGTTCTTC
TRBV9	TRBD1	NA	TRBJ2-7	CASSEGRGHYEQYF	TGTGCCAGCAGCGAGGGCAGGGGGCACTACGAGCAGTACTTC
TRBV25-1	TRBD1	NA	TRBJ2-5	CASRGQGGETQYF	TGTGCCAGCAGGGGACAGGGGGGAGAGACCCAGTACTTC
TRBV7-2	TRBD2	NA	TRBJ2-7	CASSLLAGVSYEQYF	TGTGCCAGCAGCTTACTAGCGGGGGTCTCCTACGAGCAGTACTTC
TRBV4-1	TRBD2	NA	TRBJ2-7	CASSQVNRLAAEQYF	TGCGCCAGCAGCCAAGTTAATAGACTAGCCGCCGAGCAGTACTTC
TRBV28	NA	NA	TRBJ1-5	CATGLLAQPQHF	TGTGCTACGGGTTTGTTAGCTCAGCCCCAGCATTTT
TRBV15	TRBD2	NA	TRBJ2-1	CATTLAGGPYNEQFF	TGTGCCACCACCCTAGCGGGGGGACCCTACAATGAGCAGTTCTTC
TRBV6-5	NA	NA	TRBJ1-2	CASKRTRIAGGGYTF	TGTGCCAGCAAAAGGACAAGAATTGCCGGAGGGGGCTACACCTTC
TRBV6-6	NA	once	TRBJ2-3	CASSYLKTFTDTQYF	TGTGCCAGCAGTTACCTCAAGACATTCACAGATACGCAGTATTTT
TRBV6-4	NA	NA	TRBJ1-1	CASSDSGQRNTEAFF	TGTGCCAGCAGTGACTCAGGACAGAGGAACACTGAAGCTTTCTTT
TRBV7-9	NA	once	TRBJ1-5	CASSLPGENQPQHF	TGTGCCAGCAGCTTACCCGGGGAAAATCAGCCCCAGCATTTT
TRBV30	NA	NA	TRBJ2-3	CAWRSTSTDTQYF	TGTGCCTGGCGCTCGACTAGCACAGATACGCAGTATTTT
TRBV5-8	TRBD1	NA	TRBJ2-5	CASSINPILQGPFQETQYF	TGTGCCAGCAGCATAAATCCTATATTACAGGGGCCTTTCCAAGAGACCCAGTACTTC
TRBV7-9	NA	NA	TRBJ1-1	CASSLVAGLTDTEAFF	TGTGCCAGCAGCTTAGTGGCAGGGCTCACGGACACTGAAGCTTTCTTT
TRBV7-8	TRBD2	once	TRBJ2-2	CASSNWASGGVNTGELFF	TGTGCCAGCAGCAACTGGGCTAGCGGGGGGGTAAACACCGGGGAGCTGTTTTTT
TRBV6-1	NA	NA	TRBJ2-3	CASSDLSSHLTDTQYF	TGTGCCAGCAGTGATTTATCCTCACACCTCACAGATACGCAGTATTTT
TRBV5-6	NA	NA	TRBJ2-7	CASSLPGGNEQYF	TGTGCCAGCAGCTTGCCCGGAGGGAACGAGCAGTACTTC
TRBV30	NA	NA	TRBJ2-7	CAWSLGELYEQYF	TGTGCCTGGAGTCTCGGAGAACTCTACGAGCAGTACTTC
TRBV6-6	NA	NA	TRBJ1-5	CASSYSFLSNQPQHF	TGTGCCAGCAGTTACTCTTTCCTTAGCAATCAGCCCCAGCATTTT
TRBV10-1	TRBD1	NA	TRBJ2-1	CASPQGRGPDNEQFF	TGCGCCAGTCCTCAAGGAAGGGGGCCGGACAATGAGCAGTTCTTC
TRBV12-5	NA	once	TRBJ2-5	CASRGEGRGTQYF	TGTGCTAGCCGGGGTGAGGGGCGGGGGACCCAGTACTTC
TRBV18	NA	NA	TRBJ2-5	CASSQFVAEQETQYF	TGTGCCAGCTCACAGTTTGTAGCAGAGCAAGAGACCCAGTACTTC
TRBV5-4	NA	NA	TRBJ2-3	CASRDWTADTQYF	TGTGCCAGCAGGGACTGGACGGCAGATACGCAGTATTTT
TRBV6-1	NA	NA	TRBJ2-3	CASSEAHVADTQYF	TGTGCCAGCAGTGAAGCGCACGTAGCAGATACGCAGTATTTT
TRBV4-2	NA	NA	TRBJ2-7	CASSHLPGTGQDDEQYF	TGTGCCAGCAGCCATCTACCCGGAACAGGGCAGGATGACGAGCAGTACTTC
TRBV4-1	TRBD1	NA	TRBJ2-7	CASSHGQGIGFYEQYF	TGCGCCAGCAGCCATGGACAGGGGATCGGGTTTTACGAGCAGTACTTC
TRBV6-1	NA	NA	TRBJ1-5	CASSELAYSNQPQHF	TGTGCCAGCAGTGAACTGGCTTATAGCAATCAGCCCCAGCATTTT
TRBV4-1	NA	NA	TRBJ1-4	CASRKQTVGEKLFF	TGCGCCAGCAGAAAACAGACGGTGGGTGAAAAACTGTTTTTT
TRBV19	TRBD1	NA	TRBJ2-7	CASSIGTGKYEQYF	TGTGCCAGTAGTATAGGGACAGGGAAATACGAGCAGTACTTC
TRBV7-6	NA	NA	TRBJ2-3	CASSLKGGNTDTQYF	TGTGCCAGCAGCTTAAAGGGGGGGAACACAGATACGCAGTATTTT
TRBV9	NA	NA	TRBJ1-2	CASADRGGGYGYTF	TGTGCCAGCGCAGACCGGGGAGGGGGTTATGGCTACACCTTC